This passage covers 20 T cell receptor beta chains from one sample sequenced in a study of Tregs in tolerant kidney transplant recipients. TCRdb keeps only in-frame clones here, not all; method: immunoSEQ multiplex PCR. The sample consists of about 81,000 clones, 75% to 95% of them appearing once. Mixed chimerism was transient after nonmyeloablative marrow transplants from related graft donors. Sequences were derived from CD4+ T cells from blood (PBMCs), sampled 24 months after the transplant. The receptors come from a human patient who received a combined kidney and bone marrow transplant. The graft donor may have given rise to some T cells.

This chain connects TRBV6-1 to TRBJ2-1; TRBD2 matches 9 bases. With V trimmed by 7 bases and J by 5 bases, 9 bases remained unmatched. This CDR3 contains 15 residues. In germline, CDR1 is MNHNS, CDR2 SASEGT. CDR3 bases: TGTGCCAGCACGTCCACTAGCGGGTACAACAATGAGCAGTTCTTC. Its protein product is CASTSTSGYNNEQFF.

J is TRBJ2-5 and V is TRBV4-2; D gene uncertain. The germline V gene has CDR1 LGHNA and CDR2 YNFKEQ. This CDR3 contains 14 residues. V lost 2 bases and J 3 bases, leaving 10 bases between the germline ends. In DNA, the CDR3 is TGTGCCAGCAGCCAAACTCAATATAAAGAGACCCAGTACTTC. Translation gives CASSQTQYKETQYF.

This clone was seen a handful of times. The chain combines TRBV5-6 with TRBJ1-3; 8 nucleotides agree with TRBD1. V shed 6 bases, J shed 4 bases, and the junction held 6 bases outside the gene matches. The CDR3 is 14 amino acids. CDR1 is SGHDT, CDR2 YYEEEE, per germline. The CDR3 sequence is CASKRQGQGNTIYF. The DNA of the CDR3 is TGTGCCAGCAAACGACAGGGGCAAGGAAACACCATATATTTT.

V gene TRBV5-5 combines with J gene TRBJ1-4, with D possibly TRBD1 on 6 matching bases. CDR3 size: 14 residues. V was trimmed by 1 base and J by 8 bases, leaving 12 bases between them. Germline V gene data show CDR1 as SGHKS and CDR2 as YYEKEE (reference sequence). This CDR3 reads CASSLTGIGEKLFF. DNA of the CDR3: TGTGCCAGCAGCTTGACAGGGATAGGAGAAAAACTGTTTTTT.

This chain links TRBV7-3 with TRBJ2-1; 8 nucleotides line up with TRBD1. Per the germline V gene, CDR1 is SGHTA and CDR2 is FQGTGA. The CDR3 sequence is 12 residues long. V lost 4 bases to trimming and J lost 9 bases; unmatched junction nucleotides: 2. The CDR3 sequence is CASSSDRGEQFF. CDR3 DNA sequence: TGTGCCAGCAGCTCCGACAGGGGTGAGCAGTTCTTC.

The V call is TRBV27, the J call TRBJ2-1; D gene uncertain. V gave up 2 bases and J gave up 0 bases, with 8 bases separating them. Germline V gene data show CDR1 as MNHEY and CDR2 as SMNVEV (reference sequence). This CDR3 contains 15 residues. DNA of the CDR3: TGTGCCAGCAGTTTAGGCAACCCCTCCTACAATGAGCAGTTCTTC. Translated: CASSLGNPSYNEQFF.

V is TRBV19 and J is TRBJ1-4; 7 nucleotides agree with TRBD1. CDR3 length equals 14 residues. Losses at the gene ends were 10 bases for V and 3 bases for J; bases not matched to a gene: 8. CDR1 is LNHDA, CDR2 SQIVND, per germline (reference sequence). Here the CDR3 reads CATSRGLSNEKLFF. The CDR3 coding sequence is TGTGCCACCAGCAGGGGGTTATCTAATGAAAAACTGTTTTTT.

This clone was counted only a few times. This rearrangement joins TRBV21-1 to TRBJ2-4; no check of the table's D call, TRBD2, against the DNA was made. TRBV21-1 is flagged as a pseudogene. The CDR3 totals 17 residues. The CDR3 coding sequence is TGTGCCAGCAGCGAGCTACTAGCGGGAGTCACCAAAAACATTCAGTACTTC. It translates to CASSELLAGVTKNIQYF.

The chain recombines TRBV25-1 with TRBJ2-3; D is unresolved. CDR3 length: 16 amino acids. Trimming removed 3 bases from V and 2 bases from J, with 15 bases in between. CDR1 and CDR2 from the germline V gene are MGHDK and SYGVNS. CDR3 residues: CASSDAQVPLTDTQYF. CDR3 DNA: TGTGCCAGCAGTGATGCCCAGGTCCCCCTCACAGATACGCAGTATTTT.

In nucleotides, the CDR3 is TGTGCCAGCAGCTTTTCGCGCGGGAGGGTGGAGACCCAGTACTTC. Its protein is CASSFSRGRVETQYF. V gene TRBV7-7 combines with J gene TRBJ2-5; 9 bases agree with TRBD2. The CDR3 has 15 residues. V gave up 3 bases and J gave up 5 bases; unmatched junction bases: 7. In germline, CDR1 is SSHAT, CDR2 FNYEAQ (reference sequence). The full variable domain, rest sourced from reference TRBV7-7 and TRBJ2-5, is GAGVSQSPRYKVTKRGQDVTLRCDPISSHATLYWYQQALGQGPEFLTYFNYEAQPDKSGLPSDRFSAERPEGSISTLTIQRTEQRDSAMYRCASSFSRGRVETQYFGPGTRLLVL.

The V gene is TRBV7-2, the J gene TRBJ2-2, with D possibly being TRBD2 (8 bases). Germline V lookup: CDR1 SGHTA, CDR2 FQGNSA. The ends were cut back, 4 bases at V and 7 bases at J, with 25 bases in the middle. The CDR3 extends over 18 amino acids. The CDR3 loop is CASSSLRGGRGLGGELFF. The CDR3 DNA sequence: TGTGCCAGCAGCTCCCTACGCGGGGGGAGGGGGCTTGGCGGGGAGCTGTTTTTT.

The chain links TRBV6-1 to TRBJ2-1; TRBD1 aligns across 7 bases. CDR1 is MNHNS, CDR2 SASEGT, per germline. The CDR3 length is 15 residues. The V gene end was trimmed by 7 bases and the J gene end by 2 bases; junction bases not matched to a gene: 8. The CDR3 sequence: CASTKTGVAYNEQFF. The CDR3 DNA is TGTGCCAGCACCAAAACAGGGGTGGCCTACAATGAGCAGTTCTTC.

This clone has a handful of counts. The chain recombines TRBV27 with TRBJ2-7, with D unresolved. V shed 0 bases and J shed 2 bases, with 11 bases lying between them. Germline CDR1 reads MNHEY; CDR2 reads SMNVEV (reference sequence). CDR3 length: 15 residues. The CDR3 protein is CASSLSGLVPYEQYF. The DNA of the CDR3 is TGTGCCAGCAGTTTATCGGGCCTGGTACCCTACGAGCAGTACTTC.

The V gene is TRBV7-9, the J gene TRBJ2-3, with D tentatively TRBD2 (6 bases). The CDR3 extends over 14 amino acids. The V end lost 0 bases, the J end lost 6 bases, and 10 bases lay between the germline ends. Per germline, CDR1 SEHNR and CDR2 FQNEAQ (reference sequence). The CDR3 nucleotides read TGTGCCAGCAGCTTAGCGGGGGGAGGCGATACGCAGTATTTT. Protein product: CASSLAGGGDTQYF. Drawing the rest from reference TRBV7-9 and TRBJ2-3, the complete variable domain is DTGVSQNPRHKITKRGQNVTFRCDPISEHNRLYWYRQTLGQGPEFLTYFQNEAQLEKSRLLSDRFSAERPKGSFSTLEIQRTEQGDSAMYLCASSLAGGGDTQYFGPGTRLTVL.

The chain joins TRBV7-9 to TRBJ2-7, with TRBD2 matching over 12 bases. The junction had 13 bases not matched to a gene; V was cut back by 5 bases and J by 5 bases. This CDR3 contains 17 residues. Germline V CDR1 and CDR2: SEHNR, FQNEAQ (reference sequence). The CDR3 region has the DNA TGTGCCAGCAGCCCGCCCTGGTCTAGCGGGGGGGCTCACGAGCAGTACTTC. It translates to CASSPPWSSGGAHEQYF.

This clone was detected only once. The CDR3 bases are TGTGCCAGCAGTTCAACAGAAACCGCGTATGGCTACACCTTC. Protein product: CASSSTETAYGYTF. The V call is TRBV6-5, the J call TRBJ1-2; D unresolved. CDR1 and CDR2 from the germline V gene are MNHEY and SVGAGI. CDR3 size: 14 residues. V lost 4 bases to trimming and J lost 5 bases, with 14 bases between them.

The chain employs TRBV21-1 and TRBJ1-1; whether TRBD1, the table's D call, matches the DNA was not checked. TRBV21-1 is noted as a pseudogene. The CDR3 is 15 residues long. The CDR3 sequence: CASSRTGVRDTEAFF. DNA for the CDR3: TGTGCCAGCAGCAGGACAGGGGTAAGGGACACTGAAGCTTTCTTT.

CDR3 loop: CAIRPGLTNTGELFF. For the CDR3, the DNA is TGTGCCATCAGGCCGGGACTAACCAACACCGGGGAGCTGTTTTTT. V gene TRBV10-3 combines with J gene TRBJ2-2, with 7 nucleotides matching TRBD2. CDR3 size: 15 residues. Germline loops: CDR1 ENHRY, CDR2 SYGVKD. V shed 6 bases, J shed 2 bases, and the junction held 6 bases outside the gene matches.

J is TRBJ1-3 and V is TRBV19; D possibly corresponds to TRBD1 (5 bases). The ends were cut back, 5 bases at V and 0 bases at J, with 11 bases in the middle. Germline V gene sequence: CDR1 LNHDA, CDR2 SQIVND (reference sequence). The CDR3 extends over 15 amino acids. CDR3 sequence reads: CASSFSTVSGNTIYF. The DNA of the CDR3 is TGTGCCAGTAGTTTCTCGACAGTCTCTGGAAACACCATATATTTT.

The chain has TRBV7-2 and TRBJ1-2, with TRBD1 matching 9 bases. CDR1 is SGHTA, CDR2 FQGNSA, per germline. The V and J ends lost 5 bases and 7 bases, in that order; junction bases with no gene match: 11. CDR3 length equals 15 residues. Here the CDR3 DNA reads TGTGCCAGCAGCCACCCGGACAGGGGCTTCCGTGGCTACACCTTC. Amino acid sequence: CASSHPDRGFRGYTF.